This T cell receptor beta chain was recorded in a study of blood T cell repertoires in COVID-19. V shed 4 bases, J shed 4 bases, and the junction held 9 bases outside the gene matches. The CDR3 length is 15 residues. CDR1 is GTSNPN, CDR2 SVGIG, per germline (reference sequence). Authors' data handling: Nucleated cell number was recorded as an estimate derived from reference gene primer amplification. The data were produced by immunoSEQ multiplex PCR, yet TCRdb's version contains in-frame clones alone and is incomplete. That table furnishes V, J and clone size, whereas the DNA furnished D and trimming. The sample has roughly 120,000 clones, more than 75% seen once.

This rearrangement joins TRBV30 to TRBJ2-5, with TRBD2 matching 10 bases. Sequences were obtained from peripheral blood. The TCR sequence derives from a man aged 60 to 75 with COVID-19, enrolled during active disease. The CDR3 nucleotides read TGTGCCTGGAATAGGCTAGCGGGAGTACGAGAGACCCAGTACTTC. Its protein product is CAWNRLAGVRETQYF.